These 15 T cell receptor beta chains were all obtained from the same sample, sequenced in a study of blood T cell repertoires in COVID-19. Method: immunoSEQ multiplex PCR; TCRdb's copy keeps in-frame clones and lacks some. In the table there are about 380,000 clones, about 90% of which are singletons. The sequenced sample consisted of PBMCs or T cells enriched from blood (not recorded which). All receptors come from a man aged 30-40 years who had recovered from COVID-19.

This sequence joins TRBV10-2 and TRBJ1-1, with no clear D. Germline V gene data show CDR1 as WSHSY and CDR2 as SAAADI. CDR3 length: 12 amino acids. Trimming removed 5 bases at V and 7 bases at J, with 11 bases between. CDR3 coding DNA: TGCGCCAGCAGTTACGAGAAGAGTGAAGCTTTCTTT. This gives the protein CASSYEKSEAFF.

The chain links TRBV19 to TRBJ1-6; weak D call: TRBD1 (5 bases). V lost 6 bases to trimming and J lost 10 bases, with 16 bases between them. The length of the CDR3 is 14 residues. The V gene's germline CDR1 is LNHDA and CDR2 SQIVND (reference sequence). The CDR3 DNA is TGTGCCAGTAGCCCGCCGGGCAGGGCCTCACCCCTCCACTTT. The encoded protein is CASSPPGRASPLHF.

V is TRBV2 and J is TRBJ1-3; TRBD1 is a possible D gene (5 bases). This CDR3 comprises 13 residues. Deletions cut 7 bases from V and 0 bases from J, with 7 bases between. Germline CDR1 SNHLY, CDR2 FYNNEI. The CDR3 reads CASKGVSGNTIYF. The CDR3 bases are TGTGCCAGCAAAGGGGTCTCTGGAAACACCATATATTTT.

The CDR3 here is CASSTTQTRAETQYF. CDR3 DNA sequence: TGTGCCAGCAGCACCACCCAAACGAGGGCGGAGACCCAGTACTTC. The chain links TRBV6-5 to TRBJ2-5; maybe TRBD2 (5 bases). This CDR3 is built from 15 residues. The V end lost 6 bases, the J end lost 5 bases, and 19 bases lay between the germline ends. The V gene's germline CDR1 is MNHEY and CDR2 SVGAGI.

The chain is built from TRBV2 and TRBJ2-2; D may be TRBD1 (5 bases). Germline CDR1 reads SNHLY; CDR2 reads FYNNEI. Trimming shortened V by 5 bases and J by 6 bases, and 13 bases separated the two germline ends. The CDR3 spans 14 residues. CDR3 sequence: CASSLQGTAGELFF. CDR3 DNA sequence: TGTGCCAGCAGTCTGCAGGGTACCGCCGGGGAGCTGTTTTTT.

The chain recombines TRBV5-4 with TRBJ2-7; TRBD1 aligns across 7 bases. V lost 3 bases, J lost 5 bases, and 11 bases stayed unmatched. The length of the CDR3 is 15 residues. Germline CDR1 is SGHNT and CDR2 is YYREEE (reference sequence). The CDR3 bases are TGTGCCAGCAGCTCCCCCCCACAGGGGTCCCACGAGCAGTACTTC. Translation: CASSSPPQGSHEQYF.

CDR3 nucleotides: TGTGCCAGCAGCAATACTCCTAGAAACAATGAGCAGTTCTTC. This encodes CASSNTPRNNEQFF. The chain links TRBV6-4 to TRBJ2-1; D remains unclear. CDR1 is MRHNA and CDR2 is SNTAGT in the germline V gene. V was clipped by 6 bases and J by 5 bases, with 14 bases between them. This CDR3 has 14 amino acids.

The chain carries TRBV30 and TRBJ1-1; the D is unclear. The CDR3 length is 14 residues. V lost 0 bases, J lost 6 bases, and 14 bases lay in between. CDR1 is GTSNPN and CDR2 is SVGIG in the germline V gene (reference sequence). The DNA for the CDR3 is TGTGCCTGGAGTGTCCAATCTATCGGGGCTGAAGCTTTCTTT. Translating it yields CAWSVQSIGAEAFF.

This sequence joins TRBV6-5 and TRBJ1-1, with 9 bases that match TRBD1. Germline assignment: CDR1 MNHEY and CDR2 SVGAGI. The CDR3 has 14 amino acids. Trimming at V came to 6 bases and at J to 2 bases, leaving 4 bases not matched to a gene. The CDR3 loop is CASRSGQGNTEAFF. The CDR3 nucleotides read TGTGCCAGCAGGTCGGGACAGGGAAACACTGAAGCTTTCTTT.

V usage is TRBV7-2 and J usage is TRBJ2-3; D not resolved. Trimming removed 6 bases at V and 6 bases at J, with 10 bases between. The germline V gene encodes CDR1 SGHTA and CDR2 FQGNSA. This CDR3 comprises 12 residues. Here the CDR3 DNA reads TGTGCCAGCAGATCGACGGGTGATACGCAGTATTTT. Its translation: CASRSTGDTQYF.

The rearrangement joins TRBV2 to TRBJ1-2; D call uncertain. The germline V gene encodes CDR1 SNHLY and CDR2 FYNNEI. CDR3 length: 11 residues. V lost 9 bases and J 2 bases, leaving 7 bases between the germline ends. This CDR3 is CASSYNYGYTF. CDR3 DNA sequence: TGTGCCAGTTCCTACAACTATGGCTACACCTTC.

The chain has TRBV30 and TRBJ2-3; 7 bases map to TRBD1. This CDR3 spans 15 amino acids. Per the germline V gene, CDR1 is GTSNPN and CDR2 is SVGIG (reference sequence). The V and J ends lost 5 bases and 4 bases, in that order; junction bases with no gene match: 12. The CDR3 protein is CAWAAEGAVPDTQYF. For the CDR3, the DNA is TGTGCCTGGGCGGCCGAGGGGGCCGTTCCAGATACGCAGTATTTT.

The chain recombines TRBV19 with TRBJ1-2; D ambiguous. V lost 0 bases and J 4 bases, leaving 12 bases between the germline ends. Germline loops: CDR1 LNHDA, CDR2 SQIVND (reference sequence). This CDR3 spans 15 amino acids. The chain's CDR3 is CASSIDPTATYGYTF. As DNA, the CDR3 is TGTGCCAGTAGTATAGATCCCACAGCTACCTATGGCTACACCTTC.

V gene TRBV6-1 combines with J gene TRBJ2-7; 7 positions agree with TRBD1. Germline V gene lookup returns CDR1 MNHNS and CDR2 SASEGT. CDR3 length equals 15 residues. The trim removed 4 bases at V and 5 bases at J, leaving 11 bases unmatched. The DNA of the CDR3 is TGTGCCAGCAGTGCAGCCGGGACAGCGTCTCACGAGCAGTACTTC. This codes for CASSAAGTASHEQYF.

The genes are TRBV9 and TRBJ1-2, with D tentatively TRBD1 (5 bases). The V gene's germline CDR1 is SGDLS and CDR2 YYNGEE. This CDR3 spans 15 amino acids. The ends were cut back, 1 base at V and 4 bases at J, with 14 bases in the middle. CDR3 in DNA: TGTGCCAGCAGCGTATTTGGGGCGTCGGTCTATGGCTACACCTTC. Its translation is CASSVFGASVYGYTF.